A selection of T cell receptor beta chains follows, all from one sample in a study of cytomegalovirus exposure and HLA in healthy donors. Produced via immunoSEQ multiplex PCR; TCRdb's table is partial and in-frame only. The profile shows approximately 150,000 clones, around 72% of them singletons. Sequencing was done on a sample of PBMCs. The source of these receptors is a man aged 40-49 years in good health and CMV-seronegative. The CDR3 runs from the conserved cysteine through the conserved F or W. D genes are given only for firm matches. Expanded clones get a size class; other rows say once, few or many, or leave the size out.

V: TRBV5-1; size: once; J: TRBJ2-6; D: NA; DNA: TGCGCCAGCAAACAGGGTGCTGGGGCCAACGTCCTGACTTTC; CDR3: CASKQGAGANVLTF
V: TRBV2; size: NA; J: TRBJ2-5; D: TRBD1; DNA: TGTGCCAGCAGTACAGGGGCCCGGGAGACCCAGTACTTC; CDR3: CASSTGARETQYF
V: TRBV19; size: NA; J: TRBJ1-6; D: NA; DNA: TGTGCCAGTAGTATACGCTCCTATAATTCACCCCTCCACTTT; CDR3: CASSIRSYNSPLHF
V: TRBV28; size: few; J: TRBJ1-5; D: NA; DNA: TGTGCCAGCAGTGACCCCCCCTGGGGGGACAGCAATCAGCCCCAGCATTTT; CDR3: CASSDPPWGDSNQPQHF
V: TRBV7-8; size: NA; J: TRBJ1-5; D: NA; DNA: TGTGCCAGCAGCCTCACGCCTACACCTTACTACAATCAGCCCCAGCATTTT; CDR3: CASSLTPTPYYNQPQHF
V: TRBV6-5; size: few; J: TRBJ1-4; D: NA; DNA: TGTGCCAGCAGTCGAAACAGGGAAAAACTGTTTTTT; CDR3: CASSRNREKLFF
V: TRBV6-5; size: few; J: TRBJ2-7; D: TRBD1; DNA: TGTGCCAGCGGGCGGACAGGGGGACTCTACGAGCAGTACTTC; CDR3: CASGRTGGLYEQYF
V: TRBV29-1; size: few; J: TRBJ1-4; D: NA; DNA: TGCAGCGGCCGACTTCAGGGTAGAGGTGAAAAACTGTTTTTT; CDR3: CSGRLQGRGEKLFF
V: TRBV9; size: NA; J: TRBJ2-3; D: TRBD2; DNA: TGTGCCAGCAGCGCGTGGACTAGCGGGAGAGCAATCGCAGATACGCAGTATTTT; CDR3: CASSAWTSGRAIADTQYF
V: TRBV15; size: NA; J: TRBJ2-7; D: TRBD2; DNA: TGTGCCACCAGCAGAGATCTTAGCGGGAGGAATCCCGATCGTGGCGAGCAGTACTTC; CDR3: CATSRDLSGRNPDRGEQYF
V: TRBV28; size: NA; J: TRBJ2-7; D: NA; DNA: TGTGCCAGCAAGCTGGGGGGTTATTACGAGCAGTACTTC; CDR3: CASKLGGYYEQYF
V: TRBV10-3; size: NA; J: TRBJ1-4; D: TRBD1; DNA: TGTGCCATTCGCCCCGGGACAGGGGAAACTAATGAAAAACTGTTTTTT; CDR3: CAIRPGTGETNEKLFF
V: TRBV2; size: NA; J: TRBJ1-2; D: NA; DNA: TGTGCCAGCAGTGAAGCGGGGCAGCGATCCGGTGGCTACACCTTC; CDR3: CASSEAGQRSGGYTF
V: TRBV27; size: NA; J: TRBJ1-1; D: TRBD1; DNA: TGTGCCAGCAGTTTAACACAACAGGGGGTTAACACTGAAGCTTTCTTT; CDR3: CASSLTQQGVNTEAFF
V: TRBV28; size: NA; J: TRBJ1-1; D: TRBD1; DNA: TGTGCCAGCACTAAAACAAACAGGGGGTATACTGAAGCTTTCTTT; CDR3: CASTKTNRGYTEAFF
V: TRBV7-9; size: NA; J: TRBJ2-5; D: TRBD2; DNA: TGTGCCAGCAGCTCGGGACTAGCGGGGAGTGAGACCCAGTACTTC; CDR3: CASSSGLAGSETQYF
V: TRBV2; size: NA; J: TRBJ2-7; D: NA; DNA: TGTGCCAGCAAACAGACAGTCAACTCCTACGAGCAGTACTTC; CDR3: CASKQTVNSYEQYF
V: TRBV5-1; size: few; J: TRBJ1-3; D: NA; DNA: TGCGCCAGCAGCTCGGGGGTGGTTGGAAACACCATATATTTT; CDR3: CASSSGVVGNTIYF
V: TRBV6-4; size: few; J: TRBJ2-1; D: NA; DNA: TGTGCCAGCAGTGACTCGGAGGGGCCCTACAATGAGCAGTTCTTC; CDR3: CASSDSEGPYNEQFF
V: TRBV7-7; size: NA; J: TRBJ2-2; D: TRBD2; DNA: TGTGCCAGCAGCTTATTGGCTAGCGGCACCGGGGAGCTGTTTTTT; CDR3: CASSLLASGTGELFF
V: TRBV13; size: NA; J: TRBJ1-1; D: NA; DNA: TGTGCCAGCAGCCCCGGGGTCCGGAACACTGAAGCTTTCTTT; CDR3: CASSPGVRNTEAFF
V: TRBV6-5; size: NA; J: TRBJ1-3; D: TRBD1; DNA: TGTGCCAGCAGCAGGGGACAGTTCTCTGGAAACACCATATATTTT; CDR3: CASSRGQFSGNTIYF
V: TRBV5-4; size: NA; J: TRBJ2-7; D: TRBD1; DNA: TGTGCCAGCAGCCCCATCCCGGACAGGGGATACGAGCAGTACTTC; CDR3: CASSPIPDRGYEQYF
V: TRBV15; size: NA; J: TRBJ1-4; D: NA; DNA: TGTGCCACCAGCAGAGGGACACGGTCCTCTGAAAAACTGTTTTTT; CDR3: CATSRGTRSSEKLFF
V: TRBV28; size: few; J: TRBJ2-2; D: TRBD1; DNA: TGTGCCAGCAGTTCCCATCGACAGGGGCGGACCGGGGAGCTGTTTTTT; CDR3: CASSSHRQGRTGELFF
V: TRBV7-2; size: NA; J: TRBJ1-2; D: NA; DNA: TGTGCCAGCAGCTTAGACTCCGGTCCTAACTATGGCTACACCTTC; CDR3: CASSLDSGPNYGYTF
V: TRBV5-5; size: NA; J: TRBJ2-7; D: TRBD1; DNA: TGTGCCAGCAGCCCAACAGGGGTTAGCTCCTACGAGCAGTACTTC; CDR3: CASSPTGVSSYEQYF
V: TRBV5-1; size: NA; J: TRBJ2-1; D: TRBD2; DNA: TGCGCCAGCAGCCAGACTAGCGGGAGGGTCAATGAGCAGTTCTTC; CDR3: CASSQTSGRVNEQFF
V: TRBV19; size: NA; J: TRBJ1-1; D: NA; DNA: TGTGCCAGTAGTCCCATTCGTACCGGGTCGAGGGACAAGGGTGAAGCTTTCTTT; CDR3: CASSPIRTGSRDKGEAFF
V: TRBV6-6; size: NA; J: TRBJ2-7; D: TRBD1; DNA: TGTGCCAGCAGGGCCTCCGGGACAGGGTGGTACTTC; CDR3: CASRASGTGWYF
V: TRBV11-2; size: NA; J: TRBJ2-7; D: TRBD2; DNA: TGTGCCAGCAGCTTTCCAGGGCGGGGACTAGCGGGAGATAACTACGAGCAGTACTTC; CDR3: CASSFPGRGLAGDNYEQYF
V: TRBV19; size: NA; J: TRBJ1-5; D: TRBD1; DNA: TGTGCCAGTAGTACCAACCGTCGGACAGGGGATCAGCCCCAGCATTTT; CDR3: CASSTNRRTGDQPQHF
V: TRBV7-9; size: NA; J: TRBJ2-7; D: NA; DNA: TGTGCCAGCAGCTTGCGAGGGAGTAGTATGGGGCAGTACTTC; CDR3: CASSLRGSSMGQYF
V: TRBV27; size: NA; J: TRBJ2-3; D: NA; DNA: TGTGCCAGCAGACTGGGGGGTTCTAGCACAGATACGCAGTATTTT; CDR3: CASRLGGSSTDTQYF
V: TRBV5-1; size: NA; J: TRBJ2-6; D: TRBD2; DNA: TGCGCCAGCAGCTCGGGGGGGGCTCTGGCCAACGTCCTGACTTTC; CDR3: CASSSGGALANVLTF
V: TRBV4-3; size: NA; J: TRBJ2-1; D: TRBD1; DNA: TGCGCCAGCAGCCAAGATTTCGACAGGGGGCAGGCCGATGAGCAGTTCTTC; CDR3: CASSQDFDRGQADEQFF
V: TRBV21-1; size: NA; J: TRBJ1-5; D: NA; DNA: TGTGCCAGCAGCAAAGTGAGACAGGGGAGCAGTAGCAATCAGCCCCAGCATTTT; CDR3: CASSKVRQGSSSNQPQHF
V: TRBV6-1; size: NA; J: TRBJ2-7; D: TRBD1; DNA: TGTGCCAGCAGTCCACCCCCCGGGACAGGGGAGGGGCAGTACTTC; CDR3: CASSPPPGTGEGQYF
V: TRBV7-2; size: once; J: TRBJ2-1; D: NA; DNA: TGTGCCAGCAGCTTAGACTTCTCACCCTACAATGAGCAGTTCTTC; CDR3: CASSLDFSPYNEQFF
V: TRBV28; size: NA; J: TRBJ2-7; D: NA; DNA: TGTGCCAGCATCGGGAGTTTGTACGAGCAGTACTTC; CDR3: CASIGSLYEQYF
V: TRBV11-2; size: NA; J: TRBJ1-6; D: NA; DNA: TGTGCCAGCAGCCGGACAGCGACGCCGAACTATAATTCACCCCTCCACTTT; CDR3: CASSRTATPNYNSPLHF
V: TRBV4-1; size: NA; J: TRBJ2-1; D: NA; DNA: TGCGCCAGCAGCCCCGTCCGGGGCGGGGGCTTAAACAATGAGCAGTTCTTC; CDR3: CASSPVRGGGLNNEQFF
V: TRBV27; size: NA; J: TRBJ2-1; D: NA; DNA: TGTGCCAGCAGGAGGAAAAGACAGTACAATGAGCAGTTCTTC; CDR3: CASRRKRQYNEQFF
V: TRBV6-1; size: NA; J: TRBJ2-1; D: TRBD1; DNA: TGTGCCAGCAGTGAAGCTTCGACAGGGGGCAATGAGCAGTTCTTC; CDR3: CASSEASTGGNEQFF
V: TRBV5-4; size: NA; J: TRBJ2-3; D: NA; DNA: TGTGCCAGCAGCCGAGGAGGGGGGGAGGCAGATACGCAGTATTTT; CDR3: CASSRGGGEADTQYF
V: TRBV7-8; size: NA; J: TRBJ2-5; D: NA; DNA: TGTGCCAGCAGCCTCGGGGTAGAGACCCAGTACTTC; CDR3: CASSLGVETQYF